The 22 T cell receptor beta chains below all came from one sample that was sequenced in a study of cytomegalovirus exposure and HLA in healthy donors. The PCR employed 60 Vbeta primers together with 13 Jbeta primers. Here immunoSEQ multiplex PCR was the method, and the copy in TCRdb shows in-frame clones only, minus some. This sample yields around 190,000 clones, of which nearly 80% are seen a single time; less than 3.5% belongs to the top ten. The sample comprised PBMCs. The receptors stem from a female donor in good health and CMV-seronegative.

The chain carries TRBV28 and TRBJ2-7, with TRBD1 as a possible D gene (6 bases). With 6 bases removed from V and 6 bases from J, the gap between germline ends came to 9 bases. CDR3 length: 11 amino acids. Per the germline V gene, CDR1 is MDHEN and CDR2 is SYDVKM. DNA for the CDR3: TGTGCCAGCAGATTCAGGGGCGAGCAGTACTTC. Protein: CASRFRGEQYF.

This rearrangement joins TRBV6-5 to TRBJ2-2, with D maybe TRBD2 (6 bases). With 0 bases removed from V and 1 base from J, the gap between germline ends came to 6 bases. Germline CDR1 reads MNHEY; CDR2 reads SVGAGI. The CDR3 covers 15 residues. The CDR3 region is CASSYSGGNTGELFF. CDR3 nucleotides: TGTGCCAGCAGTTACTCGGGAGGGAACACCGGGGAGCTGTTTTTT.

This rearrangement joins TRBV5-1 to TRBJ1-4; D is uncertain. The CDR3 covers 13 residues. V was shortened by 0 bases and J by 8 bases, with 8 bases between the two germline ends. Per the germline V gene, CDR1 is SGHRS and CDR2 is YFSETQ. The CDR3, as DNA: TGCGCCAGCAGCTTGGAGGGAGGAGAAAAACTGTTTTTT. This codes for CASSLEGGEKLFF. Based on the CDR3 plus reference TRBV5-1 and TRBJ1-4, the full variable domain is KAGVTQTPRYLIKTRGQQVTLSCSPISGHRSVSWYQQTPGQGLQFLFEYFSETQRNKGNFPGRFSGRQFSNSRSEMNVSTLELGDSALYLCASSLEGGEKLFFGSGTQLSVL.

This chain joins TRBV21-1 and TRBJ1-6; the DNA was not compared with TRBD1, the D call given in the table. TRBV21-1 is described as a pseudogene. The CDR3 covers 16 residues. CDR3 sequence: CASSRDTGLWGSPLHF. The CDR3 region has the DNA TGTGCCAGCAGCAGGGACACGGGCCTATGGGGGTCACCCCTCCACTTT.

This clone was seen just once. The chain carries TRBV28 and TRBJ2-1; 13 nucleotides agree with TRBD2. J was trimmed by 7 bases and V by 4 bases; bases with no gene match: 10. Germline assignment: CDR1 MDHEN and CDR2 SYDVKM. CDR3 length: 17 residues. CDR3 coding DNA: TGTGCCAGCAGTTCTGCGGGACTAGCGGGAAGTTGGAATGAGCAGTTCTTC. Translated, it gives CASSSAGLAGSWNEQFF.

The chain links TRBV27 to TRBJ2-5; 9 bases agree with TRBD1. Germline CDR1 MNHEY, CDR2 SMNVEV (reference sequence). The V gene end was trimmed by 5 bases and the J gene end by 8 bases; junction bases not matched to a gene: 9. There are 14 residues in the CDR3. The CDR3 protein is CASSLRDREGTQYF. The CDR3 region has the DNA TGTGCCAGCAGTCTCCGGGACAGGGAAGGAACCCAGTACTTC.

The chain joins TRBV28 to TRBJ1-1; 9 nucleotides line up with TRBD1. CDR1 is MDHEN, CDR2 SYDVKM, per germline. The J segment lost 3 bases and the V segment lost 6 bases, leaving 5 bases of the junction unmatched. CDR3 length: 14 residues. The CDR3 is CASRTGGWYTEAFF. In DNA form, the CDR3 reads TGTGCCAGCAGGACAGGGGGGTGGTACACTGAAGCTTTCTTT.

The chain uses TRBV1 and TRBJ2-5; the listed D gene, TRBD2, was not tested against the DNA. TRBV1 is a recognized pseudogene. The length of the CDR3 is 18 residues. For the CDR3, the DNA is TGCACCAGCAGCCAGCAGGGACTAGCGGGGGGCGAATTTGAGACCCAGTACTTC. Encoded protein: CTSSQQGLAGGEFETQYF.

The rearrangement uses TRBV29-1 and TRBJ2-7; 7 bases line up with TRBD2. The CDR3 contains 14 residues. The germline V gene encodes CDR1 SQVTM and CDR2 ANQGSEA. Unmatched junction bases numbered 6, after V lost 0 bases and J lost 4 bases. The CDR3 bases are TGCAGCGTTGAAGATCTGGGGGGGAAATACGAGCAGTACTTC. It specifies CSVEDLGGKYEQYF.

The chain carries TRBV5-1 and TRBJ2-5; the D gene is possibly TRBD1 (7 bases). Gene TRBJ2-7 matches the end of the DNA better, so the J call may be wrong. The CDR3 consists of 14 residues. The germline CDR1 and CDR2 sequences are SGHRS and YFSETQ. CDR3 in amino acids: CASSLGQGGDEQYF. DNA for the CDR3: TGCGCCAGCAGCTTGGGGCAGGGGGGCGACGAGCAGTACTTC.

The CDR3 spells CASSLQLLTEQFF. The CDR3 region has the DNA TGTGCCAGCAGCTTACAATTGTTGACAGAGCAGTTCTTC. The chain couples TRBV9 to TRBJ2-1; D gene unclear. V was pared by 4 bases and J by 10 bases, with 15 bases between. This CDR3 has 13 amino acids. In germline, CDR1 is SGDLS, CDR2 YYNGEE.

The chain combines TRBV7-2 with TRBJ2-7, with TRBD2 as a possible D gene (5 bases). This CDR3 has 18 amino acids. V lost 1 base to trimming and J lost 6 bases, with 25 bases between them. Germline V gene lookup returns CDR1 SGHTA and CDR2 FQGNSA. The CDR3 region has the DNA TGTGCCAGCAGCTTAGAAGGGCTAGGCGCGGCGGGTGTCGGCGAGCAGTACTTC. Encoded protein: CASSLEGLGAAGVGEQYF.

This chain joins TRBV28 and TRBJ1-5; D gene unclear. The CDR3 has 13 amino acids. Germline lookup yields CDR1 MDHEN and CDR2 SYDVKM. The V and J ends lost 6 bases and 7 bases respectively, with 13 bases between them. CDR3 region: CASRSSPSQPQHF. DNA of the CDR3: TGTGCCAGCAGATCTTCGCCGAGCCAGCCCCAGCATTTT.

V is TRBV5-1 and J is TRBJ1-2; D is ambiguous. This CDR3 spans 12 amino acids. Trimming shortened V by 3 bases and J by 5 bases, and 8 bases separated the two germline ends. Germline V gives CDR1 SGHRS, CDR2 YFSETQ. CDR3 DNA sequence: TGCGCCAGCAGCTCGGGGAAATATGGCTACACCTTC. Translated: CASSSGKYGYTF.

This chain joins TRBV28 and TRBJ2-2; 9 bases line up with TRBD1. In germline, CDR1 is MDHEN, CDR2 SYDVKM. V lost 5 bases, J lost 6 bases, and 7 bases stayed unmatched. The CDR3 covers 15 residues. The CDR3, as DNA: TGTGCCAGCAGTAAACGGACAGGGGAGGCCGGGGAGCTGTTTTTT. It yields the protein CASSKRTGEAGELFF.

The V gene is TRBV11-2, the J gene TRBJ2-6; the match to TRBD1 covers 7 bases. CDR3 size: 17 residues. Trimming took 2 bases from V and 0 from J; bases not matched to a gene: 4. CDR1 is SGHAT, CDR2 FQNNGV, per germline. The CDR3 region has the DNA TGTGCCAGCAGCTTAACAGGGGCGATCTCTGGGGCCAACGTCCTGACTTTC. It is translated as CASSLTGAISGANVLTF.

The chain recombines TRBV5-1 with TRBJ2-3, with 12 bases lining up with TRBD2. Germline V lookup: CDR1 SGHRS, CDR2 YFSETQ. The CDR3 sequence is 18 residues long. V lost 1 base and J lost 0; bases outside the gene matches: 6. Here the CDR3 DNA reads TGCGCCAGCAGCTTGTTATCCCTAGCGGGGGGGAGCACAGATACGCAGTATTTT. This encodes CASSLLSLAGGSTDTQYF. Looking up the rest from reference TRBV5-1 and TRBJ2-3 gives the full variable domain: KAGVTQTPRYLIKTRGQQVTLSCSPISGHRSVSWYQQTPGQGLQFLFEYFSETQRNKGNFPGRFSGRQFSNSRSEMNVSTLELGDSALYLCASSLLSLAGGSTDTQYFGPGTRLTVL.

V gene TRBV6-5 combines with J gene TRBJ2-5, with D possibly matching TRBD2 (5 bases). Looked up from germline, CDR1 is MNHEY and CDR2 is SVGAGI. The CDR3 spans 14 residues. The V end was cut by 0 bases, the J end by 5 bases, with 10 bases between. CDR3 sequence (DNA): TGTGCCAGCAGTTACTCGATTAGCGTGGAGACCCAGTACTTC. It yields the protein CASSYSISVETQYF.

The V call is TRBV6-1, the J call TRBJ2-7, with TRBD2 matching 14 bases. Losses at the gene ends were 4 bases for V and 3 bases for J; bases not matched to a gene: 11. Germline V gives CDR1 MNHNS, CDR2 SASEGT. The CDR3 spans 18 residues. CDR3 in DNA: TGTGCCAGCAGTGCACCTTATGGGACTAGCGGGGGAGTCTACGAGCAGTACTTC. This translates into CASSAPYGTSGGVYEQYF.

This clone was seen once. The same CDR3 also results from other DNA sequences found in this sample. The DNA for the CDR3 is TGCGCCAGCAGCTCCCGGGGAGGAGGAGAAAAACTGTTTTTT. Translation: CASSSRGGGEKLFF. The rearrangement uses TRBV5-1 and TRBJ1-4; D gene unclear. This CDR3 spans 14 amino acids. The germline V gene encodes CDR1 SGHRS and CDR2 YFSETQ. Trimming took off 3 bases at V and 8 bases at J, with 14 bases between the two ends. Full variable domain (missing parts from reference TRBV5-1 and TRBJ1-4): KAGVTQTPRYLIKTRGQQVTLSCSPISGHRSVSWYQQTPGQGLQFLFEYFSETQRNKGNFPGRFSGRQFSNSRSEMNVSTLELGDSALYLCASSSRGGGEKLFFGSGTQLSVL.

The chain is built from TRBV5-1 and TRBJ2-5, with 8 bases identical to TRBD1. Germline assignment: CDR1 SGHRS and CDR2 YFSETQ. V dropped 0 bases and J dropped 5; count of bases not matched to a gene: 3. CDR3 size: 14 residues. CDR3 sequence: CASSLAGGSETQYF. In DNA, the CDR3 is TGCGCCAGCAGCTTGGCAGGGGGCAGCGAGACCCAGTACTTC.

The genes are TRBV4-3 and TRBJ2-7; 7 bases are a match to TRBD2. Germline CDR1 and CDR2: LGHNA and YSLEER. The V gene end was trimmed by 0 bases and the J gene end by 3 bases; junction bases not matched to a gene: 5. The CDR3 sequence is 15 residues long. The CDR3 DNA follows: TGCGCCAGCAGCCAAGAATACGGCGGGAGCTACGAGCAGTACTTC. Translated, it gives CASSQEYGGSYEQYF.